The rows below give T cell receptor beta chains drawn from one sample of a study of CD8 T cells in ankylosing spondylitis. TCRdb called the 5' RACE reads again in MiXCR, with one record for every CDR3 protein. The table has around 53,000 distinct CDR3 sequences, approximately 8% seen once. Material: blood, either unsorted or a sorted T cell fraction (not recorded which). The receptors come from a female donor with ankylosing spondylitis or in good health (not recorded which). CDR3s include the opening cysteine and the closing phenylalanine or tryptophan. The D gene is left open where the match is weak. The listing skips clone size in some rows; elsewhere it reads once, few, many or a size class.

CDR3 protein: CAISESQNSGYTF
CDR3 DNA: TGTGCCATCAGTGAGTCTCAGAATTCCGGCTACACCTTC
V gene: TRBV10-3
CDR3 length: 13
clone size: many
J gene: TRBJ1-2
D gene: .

CDR3 protein: CASSPEHEYTQYF
CDR3 DNA: TGTGCCAGCAGCCCCGAACATGAGTATACGCAGTATTTT
V gene: TRBV11-2
CDR3 length: 13
clone size: many
J gene: TRBJ2-3
D gene: .

CDR3 protein: CASSSRQGGNTEAFF
CDR3 DNA: TGTGCCAGCAGTTCCAGACAGGGAGGGAACACTGAAGCTTTCTTT
V gene: TRBV12-3/TRBV12-4
CDR3 length: 15
clone size: many
J gene: TRBJ1-1
D gene: TRBD1

CDR3 protein: CASSLTDSSNTGELFF
CDR3 DNA: TGCGCCAGCAGCTTAACAGATTCCTCGAACACCGGGGAGCTGTTTTTT
V gene: TRBV5-1
CDR3 length: 16
clone size: many
J gene: TRBJ2-2
D gene: .

CDR3 protein: CASSQGGYTGELFF
CDR3 DNA: TGTGCCAGCAGCCAAGGTGGCTACACCGGGGAGCTGTTTTTT
V gene: TRBV4-2
CDR3 length: 14
clone size: many
J gene: TRBJ2-2
D gene: .

CDR3 protein: CSVDPDGEAFF
CDR3 DNA: TGCAGCGTTGACCCGGACGGGGAAGCTTTCTTT
V gene: TRBV29-1
CDR3 length: 11
clone size: .
J gene: TRBJ1-1
D gene: .

CDR3 protein: CASSSPGSLNYEQYF
CDR3 DNA: TGTGCCAGCAGCTCTCCCGGGTCCTTAAACTACGAGCAGTACTTC
V gene: TRBV13
CDR3 length: 15
clone size: .
J gene: TRBJ2-7
D gene: .

CDR3 protein: CASSQAAGQPQHF
CDR3 DNA: TGCGCCAGCAGCCAAGCGGCAGGGCAGCCCCAGCATTTT
V gene: TRBV4-3
CDR3 length: 13
clone size: many
J gene: TRBJ1-5
D gene: .

CDR3 protein: CASSSLTGTIDTQYF
CDR3 DNA: TGTGCCAGTAGTTCCTTAACAGGGACTATAGATACGCAGTATTTT
V gene: TRBV19
CDR3 length: 15
clone size: many
J gene: TRBJ2-3
D gene: .

CDR3 protein: CSGSGLENTDTEAFF
CDR3 DNA: TGCAGCGGCTCGGGATTGGAGAATACGGACACTGAAGCTTTCTTT
V gene: TRBV29-1
CDR3 length: 15
clone size: many
J gene: TRBJ1-1
D gene: .

CDR3 protein: CASSPQTGKTEAFF
CDR3 DNA: TGTGCCAGCAGTCCCCAGACAGGGAAAACTGAAGCTTTCTTT
V gene: TRBV12-3/TRBV12-4
CDR3 length: 14
clone size: many
J gene: TRBJ1-1
D gene: TRBD1

CDR3 protein: CASSIKGLGNQPQHF
CDR3 DNA: TGTGCCAGTAGTATTAAGGGGCTCGGCAATCAGCCCCAGCATTTT
V gene: TRBV19
CDR3 length: 15
clone size: few
J gene: TRBJ1-5
D gene: .

CDR3 protein: CASSQTGGEYIQYF
CDR3 DNA: TGCGCCAGCAGCCAGACGGGGGGCGAGTACATTCAGTACTTC
V gene: TRBV5-1
CDR3 length: 14
clone size: many
J gene: TRBJ2-4
D gene: .

CDR3 protein: CASSLQGWSTEAFF
CDR3 DNA: TGTGCCAGCAGTTTACAGGGTTGGAGCACTGAAGCTTTCTTT
V gene: TRBV12-3/TRBV12-4
CDR3 length: 14
clone size: many
J gene: TRBJ1-1
D gene: .

CDR3 protein: CASYPSGGADTQYF
CDR3 DNA: TGTGCCAGCTACCCTAGCGGGGGGGCAGATACGCAGTATTTT
V gene: TRBV12-3/TRBV12-4
CDR3 length: 14
clone size: many
J gene: TRBJ2-3
D gene: TRBD2

CDR3 protein: CASSHDRARSTDTQYF
CDR3 DNA: TGCGCCAGCAGCCACGACAGGGCCCGAAGCACAGATACGCAGTATTTT
V gene: TRBV5-1
CDR3 length: 16
clone size: many
J gene: TRBJ2-3
D gene: TRBD1

CDR3 protein: CASSLVESGANVLTF
CDR3 DNA: TGCGCCAGCAGCTTGGTTGAATCTGGGGCCAACGTCCTGACTTTC
V gene: TRBV5-1
CDR3 length: 15
clone size: many
J gene: TRBJ2-6
D gene: .

CDR3 protein: CASSQRGSYPGELFF
CDR3 DNA: TGTGCCAGCAGCCAGAGGGGATCATATCCCGGGGAGCTGTTTTTT
V gene: TRBV4-2
CDR3 length: 15
clone size: many
J gene: TRBJ2-2
D gene: .

CDR3 protein: CASTRTGAEDTQYF
CDR3 DNA: TGTGCCAGCACCCGGACAGGGGCTGAGGATACGCAGTATTTT
V gene: TRBV2
CDR3 length: 14
clone size: many
J gene: TRBJ2-3
D gene: TRBD1

CDR3 protein: CASSLGGVTDTQYF
CDR3 DNA: TGTGCCAGCAGTTTAGGAGGGGTCACAGATACGCAGTATTTT
V gene: TRBV27
CDR3 length: 14
clone size: many
J gene: TRBJ2-3
D gene: .

CDR3 protein: CSARGRQGDTNEKLFF
CDR3 DNA: TGCAGTGCCAGGGGGAGACAGGGTGATACTAATGAAAAACTGTTTTTT
V gene: TRBV20-1
CDR3 length: 16
clone size: many
J gene: TRBJ1-4
D gene: TRBD1

CDR3 protein: CASSYDGDYGYTF
CDR3 DNA: TGTGCCAGCAGCTACGACGGGGACTATGGCTACACCTTC
V gene: TRBV11-2
CDR3 length: 13
clone size: few
J gene: TRBJ1-2
D gene: .

CDR3 protein: CASTPGGLAGGVNEQFF
CDR3 DNA: TGTGCCAGTACCCCCGGGGGACTAGCGGGGGGGGTGAATGAGCAGTTCTTC
V gene: TRBV19
CDR3 length: 17
clone size: many
J gene: TRBJ2-1
D gene: TRBD2